These T cell receptor beta chains were read from a single sample in a study of T-cell reconstitution after alpha-beta-depleted transplantation in children. TCRdb used MiXCR to reprocess the PCR reads, holding one entry per CDR3 protein. This table has fewer than 700,000 distinct CDR3 sequences, under 30% appearing once. The sequencing here drew on PBMCs, mostly from graft donor cells, taken 360 days after TCRalphabeta/CD19-depleted stem cell transplant. The receptors originated from a boy under two years old who had a stem cell transplant for acute myeloid leukemia, so the T cells may come from the graft donor. Both conserved end residues are part of each CDR3. The D gene is left open where the match is weak. A clone size is listed for some rows: how often the clone was seen (once, few, many), or a class if it is expanded.

CDR3nt | CDR3aa | abundance | j_gene | v_gene | d_gene
TGCAGTGCCAATCCTGGGGCGGGGTTGGGGACGTTCTTC | CSANPGAGLGTFF | many | TRBJ2-1 | TRBV20-1 | .
TGTGCCAGCAGTTTTGGCAGGCAGGAAGATCAGCCCCAGCATTTT | CASSFGRQEDQPQHF | . | TRBJ1-5 | TRBV12-3/TRBV12-4 | .
TGTGCCAGTAGTGATGGGGGGGGTGAAATGGATGAGCAGTTCTTC | CASSDGGGEMDEQFF | many | TRBJ2-1 | TRBV19 | TRBD2
TGCGCCAGCAGCCAAGCCTTTCTGGGCGACAATCAGCCCCAGCATTTT | CASSQAFLGDNQPQHF | . | TRBJ1-5 | TRBV4-1 | .
TGTGCCAGCAGCTTAGGGACTAGCGAATCCGGGGCCAACGTCCTGACTTTC | CASSLGTSESGANVLTF | . | TRBJ2-6 | TRBV9 | TRBD2
TGCAGTGCTACCAGGGGTGAGGATACGCAGTATTTT | CSATRGEDTQYF | few | TRBJ2-3 | TRBV20-1 | .
TGTGCCAGCAGCTTAGATCAGGGACAATATGGCTACACCTTC | CASSLDQGQYGYTF | many | TRBJ1-2 | TRBV11-2 | .
TGCGCCAGCAGCCCCCGGACAGGGGCAGGGGGGAATCAGCCCCAGCATTTT | CASSPRTGAGGNQPQHF | . | TRBJ1-5 | TRBV4-1 | TRBD1
TGTGCCAGCAGTTTGAGGCCTGTTGAGGAGACCCAGTACTTC | CASSLRPVEETQYF | many | TRBJ2-5 | TRBV28 | .
TGTGCCAGCAGCCCCAACAGGGGGCGAAGTTTGGAGACCCAGTACTTC | CASSPNRGRSLETQYF | many | TRBJ2-5 | TRBV11-2 | TRBD1